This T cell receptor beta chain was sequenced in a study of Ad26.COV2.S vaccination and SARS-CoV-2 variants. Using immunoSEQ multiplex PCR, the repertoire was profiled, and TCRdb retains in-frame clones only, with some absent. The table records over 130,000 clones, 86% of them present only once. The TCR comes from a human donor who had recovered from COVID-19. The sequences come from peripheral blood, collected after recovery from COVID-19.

CDR3: CASSVGVNEQFF. DNA of the CDR3: TGCGCCAGCAGTGTTGGAGTTAATGAGCAGTTCTTC. The chain links TRBV10-2 to TRBJ2-1; D is ambiguous. This CDR3 region has 12 residues. CDR1 and CDR2 (germline): WSHSY, SAAADI. V was pared by 4 bases and J by 7 bases, with 8 bases between.